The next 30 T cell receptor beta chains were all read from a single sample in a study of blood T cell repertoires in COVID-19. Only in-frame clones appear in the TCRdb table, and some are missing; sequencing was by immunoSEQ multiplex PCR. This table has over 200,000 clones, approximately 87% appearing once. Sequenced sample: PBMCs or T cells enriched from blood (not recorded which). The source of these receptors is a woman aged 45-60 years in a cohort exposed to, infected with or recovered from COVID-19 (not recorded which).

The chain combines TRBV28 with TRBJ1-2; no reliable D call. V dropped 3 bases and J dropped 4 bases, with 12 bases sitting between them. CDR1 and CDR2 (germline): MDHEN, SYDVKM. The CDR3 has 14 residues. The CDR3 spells CASSFSYSLYGYTF. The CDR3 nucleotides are TGTGCCAGCAGTTTCTCGTACAGCCTCTATGGCTACACCTTC.

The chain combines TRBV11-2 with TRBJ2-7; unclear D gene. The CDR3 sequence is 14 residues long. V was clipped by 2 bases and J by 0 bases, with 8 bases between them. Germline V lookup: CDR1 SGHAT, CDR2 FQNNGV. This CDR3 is CASSLQDPSYEQYF. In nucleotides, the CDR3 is TGTGCCAGCAGCTTACAGGATCCCTCCTACGAGCAGTACTTC. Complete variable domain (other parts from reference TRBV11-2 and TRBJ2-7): EAGVAQSPRYKIIEKRQSVAFWCNPISGHATLYWYQQILGQGPKLLIQFQNNGVVDDSQLPKDRFSAERLKGVDSTLKIQPAKLEDSAVYLCASSLQDPSYEQYFGPGTRLTVT.

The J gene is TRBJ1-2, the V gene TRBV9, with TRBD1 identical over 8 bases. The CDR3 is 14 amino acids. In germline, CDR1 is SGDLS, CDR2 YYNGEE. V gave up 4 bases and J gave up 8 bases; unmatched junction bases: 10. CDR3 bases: TGTGCCAGCAGCCCCTTCCAGGGGGCGCGAGGCTACACCTTC. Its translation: CASSPFQGARGYTF.

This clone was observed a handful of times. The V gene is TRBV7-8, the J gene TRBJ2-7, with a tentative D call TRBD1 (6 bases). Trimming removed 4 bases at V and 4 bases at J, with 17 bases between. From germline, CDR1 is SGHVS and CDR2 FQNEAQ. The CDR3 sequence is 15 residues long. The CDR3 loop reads CASSSSGTPPYEQYF. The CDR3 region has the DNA TGTGCCAGCAGCTCCTCCGGGACACCGCCTTACGAGCAGTACTTC.

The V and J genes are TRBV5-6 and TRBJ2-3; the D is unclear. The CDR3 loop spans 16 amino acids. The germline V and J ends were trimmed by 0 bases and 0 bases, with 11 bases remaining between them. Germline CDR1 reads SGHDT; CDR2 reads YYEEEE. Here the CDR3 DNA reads TGTGCCAGCAGCTTGGCTGTCAGTTGGAGCACAGATACGCAGTATTTT. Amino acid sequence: CASSLAVSWSTDTQYF.

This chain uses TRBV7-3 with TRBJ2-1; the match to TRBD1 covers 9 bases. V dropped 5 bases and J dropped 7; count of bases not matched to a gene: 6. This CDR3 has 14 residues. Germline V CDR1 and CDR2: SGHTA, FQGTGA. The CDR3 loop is CASSETGGENEQFF. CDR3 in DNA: TGTGCCAGCAGCGAGACAGGGGGAGAGAATGAGCAGTTCTTC.

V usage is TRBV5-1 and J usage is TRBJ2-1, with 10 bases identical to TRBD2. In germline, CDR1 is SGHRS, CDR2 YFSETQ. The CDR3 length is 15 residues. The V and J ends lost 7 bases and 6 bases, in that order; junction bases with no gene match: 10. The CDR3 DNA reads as TGCGCCAGCTCGCCCGGGACTAGCGCTTTCAATGAGCAGTTCTTC. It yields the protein CASSPGTSAFNEQFF.

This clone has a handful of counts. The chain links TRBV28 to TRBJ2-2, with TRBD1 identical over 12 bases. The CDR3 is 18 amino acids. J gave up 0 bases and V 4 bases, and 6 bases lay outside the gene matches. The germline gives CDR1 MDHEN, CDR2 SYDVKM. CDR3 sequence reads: CASSSPGQGAPNTGELFF. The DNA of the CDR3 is TGTGCCAGCAGTTCACCGGGACAGGGGGCCCCGAACACCGGGGAGCTGTTTTTT.

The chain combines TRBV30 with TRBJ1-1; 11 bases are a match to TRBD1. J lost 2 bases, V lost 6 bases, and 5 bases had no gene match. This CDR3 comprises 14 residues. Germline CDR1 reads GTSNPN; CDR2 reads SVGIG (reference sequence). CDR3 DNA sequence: TGTGCCTGCGGGACAGGGGGACTTAACACTGAAGCTTTCTTT. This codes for CACGTGGLNTEAFF.

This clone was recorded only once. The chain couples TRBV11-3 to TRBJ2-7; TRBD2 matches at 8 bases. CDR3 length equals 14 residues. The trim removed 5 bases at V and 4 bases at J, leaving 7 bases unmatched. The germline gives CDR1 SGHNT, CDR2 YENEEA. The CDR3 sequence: CASSPGGPSYEQYF. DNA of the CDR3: TGTGCCAGCAGCCCGGGGGGGCCATCTTACGAGCAGTACTTC.

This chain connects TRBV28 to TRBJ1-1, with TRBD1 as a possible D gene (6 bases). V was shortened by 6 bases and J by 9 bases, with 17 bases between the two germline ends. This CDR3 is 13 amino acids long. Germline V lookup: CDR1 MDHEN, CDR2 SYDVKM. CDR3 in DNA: TGTGCCAGCAGGGGGGGGCAGGGCGGAAAAGCTTTCTTT. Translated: CASRGGQGGKAFF.

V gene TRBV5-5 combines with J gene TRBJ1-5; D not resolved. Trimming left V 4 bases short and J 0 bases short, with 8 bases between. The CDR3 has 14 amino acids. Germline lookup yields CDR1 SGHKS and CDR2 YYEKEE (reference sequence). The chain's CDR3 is CASSPQISNQPQHF. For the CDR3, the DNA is TGTGCCAGCAGCCCCCAAATTAGCAATCAGCCCCAGCATTTT.

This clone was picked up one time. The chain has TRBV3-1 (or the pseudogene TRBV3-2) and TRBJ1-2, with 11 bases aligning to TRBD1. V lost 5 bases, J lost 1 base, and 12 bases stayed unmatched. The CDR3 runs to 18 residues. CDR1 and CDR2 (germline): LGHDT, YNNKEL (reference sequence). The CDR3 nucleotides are TGTGCCAGCAGCTCCCACCCGGGACAGGGGGATCTTAACTATGGCTACACCTTC. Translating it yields CASSSHPGQGDLNYGYTF.

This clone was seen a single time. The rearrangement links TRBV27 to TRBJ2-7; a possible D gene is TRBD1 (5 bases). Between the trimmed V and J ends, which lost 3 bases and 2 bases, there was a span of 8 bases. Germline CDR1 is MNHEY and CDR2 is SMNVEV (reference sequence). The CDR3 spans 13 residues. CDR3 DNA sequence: TGTGCCAGCAGTTTCTCCAGGGCCTACGAGCAGTACTTC. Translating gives CASSFSRAYEQYF.

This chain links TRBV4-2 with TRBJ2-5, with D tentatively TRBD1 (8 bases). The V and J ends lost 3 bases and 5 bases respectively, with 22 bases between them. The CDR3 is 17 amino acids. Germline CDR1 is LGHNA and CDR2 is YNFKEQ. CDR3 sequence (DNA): TGTGCCAGCAGCCAGGGGGGGACAGGCTCCGATGCGGAGACCCAGTACTTC. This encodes CASSQGGTGSDAETQYF.

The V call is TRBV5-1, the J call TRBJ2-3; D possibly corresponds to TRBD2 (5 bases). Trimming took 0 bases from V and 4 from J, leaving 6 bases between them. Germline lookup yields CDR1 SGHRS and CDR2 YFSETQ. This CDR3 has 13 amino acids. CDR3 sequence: CASSLDGADTQYF. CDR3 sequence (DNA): TGCGCCAGCAGCTTGGACGGGGCAGATACGCAGTATTTT.

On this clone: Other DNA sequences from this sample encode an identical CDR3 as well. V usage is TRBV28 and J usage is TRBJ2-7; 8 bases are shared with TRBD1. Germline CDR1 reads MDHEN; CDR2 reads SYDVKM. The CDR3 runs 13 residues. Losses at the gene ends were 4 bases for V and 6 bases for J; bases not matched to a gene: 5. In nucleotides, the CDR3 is TGTGCCAGCAGTTCCGGACAGGGCGGCGAGCAGTACTTC. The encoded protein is CASSSGQGGEQYF.

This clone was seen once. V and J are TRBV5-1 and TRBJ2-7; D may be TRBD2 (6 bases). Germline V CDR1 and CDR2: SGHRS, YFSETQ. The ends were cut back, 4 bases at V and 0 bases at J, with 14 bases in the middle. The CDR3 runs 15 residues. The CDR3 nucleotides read TGCGCCAGCAGCCCGTGGGCGGGGTACTCCTACGAGCAGTACTTC. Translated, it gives CASSPWAGYSYEQYF.

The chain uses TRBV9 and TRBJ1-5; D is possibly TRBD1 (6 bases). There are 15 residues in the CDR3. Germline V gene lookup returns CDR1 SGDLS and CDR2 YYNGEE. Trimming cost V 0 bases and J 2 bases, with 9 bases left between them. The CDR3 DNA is TGTGCCAGCAGCGTAGGGGACACCGGCAATCAGCCCCAGCATTTT. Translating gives CASSVGDTGNQPQHF.

The CDR3 bases are TGTGCCAGCAGCTCCCAGGGCCGTAACACCGGGGAGCTGTTTTTT. This encodes CASSSQGRNTGELFF. This rearrangement joins TRBV11-2 to TRBJ2-2; maybe TRBD1 (5 bases). The CDR3 extends over 15 amino acids. Trimming took off 4 bases at V and 2 bases at J, with 11 bases between the two ends. Per the germline V gene, CDR1 is SGHAT and CDR2 is FQNNGV.

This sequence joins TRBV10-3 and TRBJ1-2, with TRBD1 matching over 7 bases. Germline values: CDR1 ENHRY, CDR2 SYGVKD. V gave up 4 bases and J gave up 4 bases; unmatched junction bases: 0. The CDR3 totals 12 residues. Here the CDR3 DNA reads TGTGCCATCAGTGGACAGGGCTATGGCTACACCTTC. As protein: CAISGQGYGYTF.

The CDR3 protein is CASSQATGFGSPLHF. In DNA form, the CDR3 reads TGCGCCAGCAGCCAGGCGACAGGGTTCGGGTCACCCCTCCACTTT. The chain uses TRBV4-3 and TRBJ1-6; 7 nucleotides line up with TRBD1. The CDR3 has 15 residues. Germline lookup yields CDR1 LGHNA and CDR2 YSLEER. V dropped 3 bases and J dropped 10; count of bases not matched to a gene: 9.

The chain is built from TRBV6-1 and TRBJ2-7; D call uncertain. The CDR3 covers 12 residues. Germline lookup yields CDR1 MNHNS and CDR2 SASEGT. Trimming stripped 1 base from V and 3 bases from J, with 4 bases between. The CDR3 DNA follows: TGTGCCAGCAGTGAAGTCTTCTACGAGCAGTACTTC. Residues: CASSEVFYEQYF.

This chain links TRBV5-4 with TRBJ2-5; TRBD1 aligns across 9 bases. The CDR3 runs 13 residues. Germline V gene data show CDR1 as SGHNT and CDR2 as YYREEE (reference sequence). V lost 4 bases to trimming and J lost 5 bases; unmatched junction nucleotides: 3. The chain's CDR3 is CASSGQGTETQYF. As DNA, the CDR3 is TGTGCCAGCAGCGGACAGGGGACGGAGACCCAGTACTTC.

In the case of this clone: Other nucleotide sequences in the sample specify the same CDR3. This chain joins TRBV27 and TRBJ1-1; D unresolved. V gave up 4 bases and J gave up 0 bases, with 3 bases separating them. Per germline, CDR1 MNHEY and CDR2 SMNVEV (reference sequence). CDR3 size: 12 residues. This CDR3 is CASSSVNTEAFF. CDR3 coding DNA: TGTGCCAGCAGTTCTGTGAACACTGAAGCTTTCTTT.

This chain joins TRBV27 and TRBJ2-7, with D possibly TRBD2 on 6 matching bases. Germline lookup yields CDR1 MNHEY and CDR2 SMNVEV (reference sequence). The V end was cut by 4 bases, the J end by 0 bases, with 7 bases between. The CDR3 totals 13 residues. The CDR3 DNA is TGTGCCAGCAGTTCGGGAGTCTCCTACGAGCAGTACTTC. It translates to CASSSGVSYEQYF.

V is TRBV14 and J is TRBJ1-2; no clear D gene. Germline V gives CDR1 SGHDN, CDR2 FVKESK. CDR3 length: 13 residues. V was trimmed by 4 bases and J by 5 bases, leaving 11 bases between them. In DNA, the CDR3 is TGTGCCAGCAGCCCCGGACTCCAGTATGGCTACACCTTC. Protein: CASSPGLQYGYTF.

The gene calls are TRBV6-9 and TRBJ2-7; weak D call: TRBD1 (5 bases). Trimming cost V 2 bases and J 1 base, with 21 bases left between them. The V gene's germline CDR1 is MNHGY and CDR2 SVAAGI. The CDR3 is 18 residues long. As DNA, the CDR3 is TGTGCCAGCAGTTATCCTCCCCTAACAGGAATCCTTTCCTACGAGCAGTACTTC. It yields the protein CASSYPPLTGILSYEQYF.

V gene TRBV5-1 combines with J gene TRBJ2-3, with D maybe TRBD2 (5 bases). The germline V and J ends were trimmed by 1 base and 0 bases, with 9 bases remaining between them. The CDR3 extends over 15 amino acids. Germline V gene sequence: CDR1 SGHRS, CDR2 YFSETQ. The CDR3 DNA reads TGCGCCAGCAGCTTGCAGCGGCCTAGCACAGATACGCAGTATTTT. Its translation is CASSLQRPSTDTQYF.

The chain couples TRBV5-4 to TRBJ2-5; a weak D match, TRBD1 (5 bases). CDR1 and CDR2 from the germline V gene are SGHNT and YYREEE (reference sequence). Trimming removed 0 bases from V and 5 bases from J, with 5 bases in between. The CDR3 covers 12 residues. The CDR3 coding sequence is TGTGCCAGCAGCTTGGAGGGGGAGACCCAGTACTTC. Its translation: CASSLEGETQYF.